The T cell receptor (beta chain) described here comes from a study of monozygotic twins with inflammatory bowel disease (dated 2019 in TCRdb). About the study as a whole: In total, roughly 28 monozygotic twin pairs made up the full study: 19 Danish pairs, all IBD-discordant, plus nine German pairs, of which four were IBD-concordant and five were IBD-discordant. The search for disease-associated traits relied mainly on comparing, within discordant pairs, IBD patients with their genetically identical healthy co-twins. Each individual had, on average, about 151 000 unique TCRalpha sequences and 181 000 unique TCRbeta sequences available for analysis. General findings and caveats noted by the study authors: Measured by the inverse Simpson index, TCRbeta repertoire diversity was lower in IBD patients than in their healthy co-twins. The results gave no support for a single strong signal or clonotype linked to IBD. Distinction between different T cell subtypes could not be achieved in the analysis. Because patients were on differing immunosuppressive treatments, the repertoires may have picked up extra background noise and inter-individual variability. Repertoire similarity did not differ between concordant and discordant twins, possibly due to limited statistical power. Fewer clonotypes were shared with other individuals by IBD patients than by healthy twins, most markedly in patients showing signs of disease activity.

An approximately 2.6 ml peripheral blood sample was drawn into PAXgene tubes per donor and stored at -80°C. Without T cell sorting, total RNA was isolated from whole blood using the PAXgene blood miRNA kit on an automated QIAcube. Deep TCRalpha and TCRbeta repertoire profiling with unique molecular barcoding was performed on peripheral blood of monozygotic twin pairs concordant or discordant for inflammatory bowel disease. For every twin pair, smoking habits were documented, and each individual was categorised as a current, former or never smoker. Library generation was performed with 5' RACE. For each TCR library, around 3,500 ng of total RNA was used. cDNA was synthesized with SMARTScribe reverse transcriptase in eight separate reactions per sample. During cDNA synthesis, unique molecular identifiers containing a 6-nucleotide sample barcode were introduced by template switching. TCRalpha and TCRbeta cDNA was amplified in two nested PCRs of around 15 and 9 cycles, and bead purification was carried out after each PCR. Before amplification, the cDNA was both treated with uracil DNA-glycosylase and purified with the QIAquick PCR purification kit. The second PCR was the step at which Illumina TruSeq-compatible adapters and sample-specific barcodes were added. TapeStation and Qubit were used to check library quality and concentration, and approximately 5.5 ng of each library went into the pool. The pooled libraries were sequenced with 2 x 100 bp reads and custom sequencing primers on an Illumina HiSeq2500 single-index Rapid Run. In the paper's pipeline: MiGEC version 1.2.6 was used for UMI-based consensus assembly, which corrected PCR and sequencing errors. MiXCR version 2.1.1 was used for V(D)J alignment, clonotype assembly and CDR3 extraction. Normalisation of gene usage, clonotype sharing and MAIT/NKT TCR abundance was achieved by analysing the top 1000, 10 000 and 20 000 clonotypes per sample. After downsampling to 27 000 UMIs, diversity was calculated as the inverse Simpson index using the vegan R package. Paired Mann-Whitney U tests were applied to discordant twin pairs, with Benjamini-Hochberg correction for multiple testing. After the reads were reprocessed by TCRdb, one entry was made per CDR3 protein sequence, with no DNA. TCRdb's processing, not the authors' own work, is the source of the V and J calls. The sample's records list some 160,000 distinct CDR3 sequences. The ten largest clones capture around 6.8% of the sample.

On this clonotype itself: Its antigen remains undetermined.

CDR1 and CDR2 are drawn from the germline V gene (reference sequence): GTSNPN, SVGIG. CDR3 length: 14 amino acids, cysteine to phenylalanine. No DNA has been recorded. Specimen: blood. This chain joins TRBV30 to TRBJ2-1; as DNA is missing, the TRBD2 call by TCRdb cannot be tested. The clonotype comes from a human donor with ulcerative colitis or Crohn's disease, or a healthy co-twin of an affected twin (not recorded which). CDR3 region: CAWSKGSLYNEQFF.